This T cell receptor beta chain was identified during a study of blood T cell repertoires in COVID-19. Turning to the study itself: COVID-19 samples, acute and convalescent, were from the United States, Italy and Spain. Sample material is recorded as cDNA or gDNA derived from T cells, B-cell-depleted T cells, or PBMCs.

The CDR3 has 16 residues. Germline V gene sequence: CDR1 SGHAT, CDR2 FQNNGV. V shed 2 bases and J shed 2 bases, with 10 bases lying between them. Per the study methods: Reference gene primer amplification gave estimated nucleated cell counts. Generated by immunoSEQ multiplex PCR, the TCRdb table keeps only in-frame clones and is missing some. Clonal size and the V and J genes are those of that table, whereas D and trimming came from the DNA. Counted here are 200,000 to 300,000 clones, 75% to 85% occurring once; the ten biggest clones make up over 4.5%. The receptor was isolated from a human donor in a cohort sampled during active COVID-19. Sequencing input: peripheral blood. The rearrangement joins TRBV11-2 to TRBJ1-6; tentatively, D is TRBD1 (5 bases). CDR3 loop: CASSLNRLTYNSPLHF. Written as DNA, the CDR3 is TGTGCCAGCAGCTTAAACAGGTTGACCTATAATTCACCCCTCCACTTT.